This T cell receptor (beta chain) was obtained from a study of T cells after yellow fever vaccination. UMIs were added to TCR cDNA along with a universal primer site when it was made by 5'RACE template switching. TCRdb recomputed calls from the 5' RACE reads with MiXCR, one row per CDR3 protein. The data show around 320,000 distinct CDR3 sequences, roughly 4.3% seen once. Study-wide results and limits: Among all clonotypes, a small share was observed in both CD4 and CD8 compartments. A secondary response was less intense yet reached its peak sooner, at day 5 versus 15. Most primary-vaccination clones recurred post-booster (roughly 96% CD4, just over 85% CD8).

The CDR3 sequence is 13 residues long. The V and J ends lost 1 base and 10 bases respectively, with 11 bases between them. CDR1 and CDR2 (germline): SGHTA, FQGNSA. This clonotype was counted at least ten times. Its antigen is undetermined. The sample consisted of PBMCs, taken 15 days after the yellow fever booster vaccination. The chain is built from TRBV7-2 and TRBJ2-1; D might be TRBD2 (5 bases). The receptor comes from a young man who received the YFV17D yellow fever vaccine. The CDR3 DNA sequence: TGTGCCAGCAGCTTAGTTGGGAGTCCGGAGCAGTTCTTC. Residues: CASSLVGSPEQFF.